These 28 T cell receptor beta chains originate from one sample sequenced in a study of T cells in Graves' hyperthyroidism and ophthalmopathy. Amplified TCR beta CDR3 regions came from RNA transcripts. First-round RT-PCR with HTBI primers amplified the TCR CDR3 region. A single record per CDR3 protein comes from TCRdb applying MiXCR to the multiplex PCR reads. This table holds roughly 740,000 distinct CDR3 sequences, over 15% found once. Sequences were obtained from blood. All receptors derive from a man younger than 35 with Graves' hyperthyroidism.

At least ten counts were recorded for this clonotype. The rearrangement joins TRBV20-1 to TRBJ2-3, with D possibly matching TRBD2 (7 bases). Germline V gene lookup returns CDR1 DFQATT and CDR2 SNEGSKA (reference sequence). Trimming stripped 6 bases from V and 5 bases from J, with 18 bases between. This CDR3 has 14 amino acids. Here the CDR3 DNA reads TGCAGTGCCCGGAGGGGGGGAGGTGGAGATACGCAGTATTTT. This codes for CSARRGGGGDTQYF.

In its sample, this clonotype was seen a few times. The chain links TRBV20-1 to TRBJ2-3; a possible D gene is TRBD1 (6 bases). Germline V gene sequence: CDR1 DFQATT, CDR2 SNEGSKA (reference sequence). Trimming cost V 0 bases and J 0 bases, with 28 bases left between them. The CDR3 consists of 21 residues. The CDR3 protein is CSARESPRQGSFPTSTDTQYF. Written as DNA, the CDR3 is TGCAGTGCTAGAGAAAGTCCCAGGCAGGGGAGCTTTCCCACTAGCACAGATACGCAGTATTTT.

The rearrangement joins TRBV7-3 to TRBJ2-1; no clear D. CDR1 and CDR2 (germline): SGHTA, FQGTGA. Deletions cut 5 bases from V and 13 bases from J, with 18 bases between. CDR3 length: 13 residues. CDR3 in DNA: TGTGCCAGCAGCCCAACCCCGGGCTCTCTACAGTTCTTC. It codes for CASSPTPGSLQFF.

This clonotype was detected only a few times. In nucleotides, the CDR3 is TGTGCCAGCAGTTTACAGGGGGTTTACTATGGCTACACCTTC. Amino acids: CASSLQGVYYGYTF. The V and J genes are TRBV12-3 or TRBV12-4 and TRBJ1-2, with 7 bases matching TRBD1. The CDR3 is 14 amino acids. J gave up 3 bases and V 2 bases, and 3 bases lay outside the gene matches.

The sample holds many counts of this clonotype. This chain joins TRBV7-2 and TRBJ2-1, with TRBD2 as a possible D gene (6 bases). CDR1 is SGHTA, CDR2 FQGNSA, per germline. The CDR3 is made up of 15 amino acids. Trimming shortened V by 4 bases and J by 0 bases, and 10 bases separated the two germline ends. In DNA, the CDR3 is TGTGCCAGCAGCTCCGGGACTCACTCCTACAATGAGCAGTTCTTC. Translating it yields CASSSGTHSYNEQFF.

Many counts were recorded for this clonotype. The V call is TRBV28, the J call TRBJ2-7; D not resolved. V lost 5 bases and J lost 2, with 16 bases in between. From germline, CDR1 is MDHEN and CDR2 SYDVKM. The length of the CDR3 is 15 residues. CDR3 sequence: CASSPPPAGAYEQYF. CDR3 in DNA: TGTGCCAGCAGTCCTCCCCCGGCAGGAGCCTACGAGCAGTACTTC.

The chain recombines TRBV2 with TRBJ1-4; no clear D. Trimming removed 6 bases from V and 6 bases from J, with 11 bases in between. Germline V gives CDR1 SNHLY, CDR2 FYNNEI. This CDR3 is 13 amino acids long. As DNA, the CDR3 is TGTGCCAGCAGACGTAGGACGGATGAAAAACTGTTTTTT. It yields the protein CASRRRTDEKLFF.

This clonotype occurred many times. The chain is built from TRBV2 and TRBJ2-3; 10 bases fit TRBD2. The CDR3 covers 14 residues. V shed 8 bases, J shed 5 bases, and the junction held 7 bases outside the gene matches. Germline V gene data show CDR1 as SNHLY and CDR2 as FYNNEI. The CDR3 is CASGGRTSGDTQYF. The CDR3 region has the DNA TGTGCCAGCGGAGGGCGGACTAGCGGAGATACGCAGTATTTT.

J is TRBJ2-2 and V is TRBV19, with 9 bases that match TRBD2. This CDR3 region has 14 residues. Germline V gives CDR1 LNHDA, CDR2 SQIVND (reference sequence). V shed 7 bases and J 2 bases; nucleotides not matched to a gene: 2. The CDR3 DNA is TGTGCCAGTACCGGGACTAGCAACACCGGGGAGCTGTTTTTT. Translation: CASTGTSNTGELFF. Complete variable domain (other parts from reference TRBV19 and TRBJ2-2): DGGITQSPKYLFRKEGQNVTLSCEQNLNHDAMYWYRQDPGQGLRLIYYSQIVNDFQKGDIAEGYSVSREKKESFPLTVTSAQKNPTAFYLCASTGTSNTGELFFGEGSRLTVL.

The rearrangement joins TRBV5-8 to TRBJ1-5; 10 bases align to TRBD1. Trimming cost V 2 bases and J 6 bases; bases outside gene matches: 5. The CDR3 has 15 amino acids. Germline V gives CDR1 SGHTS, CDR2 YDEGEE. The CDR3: CASSFEGQGSQPQHF. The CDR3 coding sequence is TGTGCCAGCAGCTTTGAGGGACAGGGGTCTCAGCCCCAGCATTTT.

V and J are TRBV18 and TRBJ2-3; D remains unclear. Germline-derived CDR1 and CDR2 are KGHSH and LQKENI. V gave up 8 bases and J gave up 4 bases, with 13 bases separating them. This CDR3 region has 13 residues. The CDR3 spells CASPTGASDTQYF. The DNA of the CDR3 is TGTGCCAGCCCAACCGGAGCTTCAGATACGCAGTATTTT. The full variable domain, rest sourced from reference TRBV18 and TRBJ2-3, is NAGVMQNPRHLVRRRGQEARLRCSPMKGHSHVYWYRQLPEEGLKFMVYLQKENIIDESGMPKERFSAEFPKEGPSILRIQQVVRGDSAAYFCASPTGASDTQYFGPGTRLTVL.

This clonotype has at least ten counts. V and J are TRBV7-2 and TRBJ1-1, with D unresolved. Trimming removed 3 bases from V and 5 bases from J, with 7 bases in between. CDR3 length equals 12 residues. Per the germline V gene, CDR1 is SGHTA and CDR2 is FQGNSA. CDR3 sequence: CASSFVRTEAFF. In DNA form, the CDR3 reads TGTGCCAGCAGCTTCGTGAGGACTGAAGCTTTCTTT.

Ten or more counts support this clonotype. This chain's CDR3 is CSARLWDEQYF. In nucleotides, the CDR3 is TGCAGTGCTAGATTGTGGGACGAGCAGTACTTC. This chain joins TRBV20-1 and TRBJ2-7; D not resolved. CDR1 and CDR2 (germline): DFQATT, SNEGSKA (reference sequence). Deletions cut 2 bases from V and 5 bases from J, with 7 bases between. This CDR3 is built from 11 residues.

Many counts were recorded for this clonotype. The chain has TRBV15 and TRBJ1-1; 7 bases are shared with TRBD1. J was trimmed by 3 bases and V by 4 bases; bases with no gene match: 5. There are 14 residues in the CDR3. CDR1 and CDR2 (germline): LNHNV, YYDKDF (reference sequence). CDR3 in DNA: TGTGCCACCAGCAATGATGGGACAGACACTGAAGCTTTCTTT. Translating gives CATSNDGTDTEAFF. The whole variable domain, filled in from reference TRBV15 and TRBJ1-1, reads DAMVIQNPRYQVTQFGKPVTLSCSQTLNHNVMYWYQQKSSQAPKLLFHYYDKDFNNEADTPDNFQSRRPNTSFCFLDIRSPGLGDTAMYLCATSNDGTDTEAFFGQGTRLTVV.

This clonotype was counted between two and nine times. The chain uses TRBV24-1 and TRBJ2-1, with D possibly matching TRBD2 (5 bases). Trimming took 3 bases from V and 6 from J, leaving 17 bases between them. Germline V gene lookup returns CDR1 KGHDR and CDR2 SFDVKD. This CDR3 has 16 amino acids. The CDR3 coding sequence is TGTGCCACCAGTGATGCCCGGACTCCGAAACTCAATGAGCAGTTCTTC. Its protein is CATSDARTPKLNEQFF.

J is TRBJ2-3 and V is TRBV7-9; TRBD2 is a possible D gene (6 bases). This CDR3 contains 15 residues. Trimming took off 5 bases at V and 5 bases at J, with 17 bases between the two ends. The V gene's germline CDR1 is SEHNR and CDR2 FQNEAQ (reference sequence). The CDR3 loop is CASSPRDFGVDTQYF. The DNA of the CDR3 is TGTGCCAGCAGCCCCCGGGACTTTGGTGTAGATACGCAGTATTTT.

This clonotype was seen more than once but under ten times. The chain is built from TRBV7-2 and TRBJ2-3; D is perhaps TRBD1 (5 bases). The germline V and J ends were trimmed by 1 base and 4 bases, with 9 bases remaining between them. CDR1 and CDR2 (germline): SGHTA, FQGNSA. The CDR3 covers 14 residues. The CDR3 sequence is CASSLVLGADTQYF. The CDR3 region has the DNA TGTGCCAGCAGCTTAGTTTTAGGGGCAGATACGCAGTATTTT.

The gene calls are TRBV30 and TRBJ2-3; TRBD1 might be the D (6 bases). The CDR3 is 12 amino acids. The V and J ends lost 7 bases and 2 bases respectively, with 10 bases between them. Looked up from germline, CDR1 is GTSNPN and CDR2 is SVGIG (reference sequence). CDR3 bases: TGTGCCTTCAGGGGTGTCACAGATACGCAGTATTTT. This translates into CAFRGVTDTQYF.

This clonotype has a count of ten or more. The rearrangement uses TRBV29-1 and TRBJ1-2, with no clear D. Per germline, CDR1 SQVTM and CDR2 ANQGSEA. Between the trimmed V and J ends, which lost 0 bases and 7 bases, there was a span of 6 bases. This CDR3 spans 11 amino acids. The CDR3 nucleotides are TGCAGCGTTGAAGATTTAAGTGGCTACACCTTC. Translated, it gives CSVEDLSGYTF.

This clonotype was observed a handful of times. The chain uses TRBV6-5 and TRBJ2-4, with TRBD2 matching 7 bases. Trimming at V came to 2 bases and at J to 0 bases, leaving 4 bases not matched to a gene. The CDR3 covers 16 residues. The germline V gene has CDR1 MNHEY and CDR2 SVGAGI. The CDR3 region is CASSYNPGGAKNIQYF. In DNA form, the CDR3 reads TGTGCCAGCAGTTACAACCCGGGGGGAGCCAAAAACATTCAGTACTTC.

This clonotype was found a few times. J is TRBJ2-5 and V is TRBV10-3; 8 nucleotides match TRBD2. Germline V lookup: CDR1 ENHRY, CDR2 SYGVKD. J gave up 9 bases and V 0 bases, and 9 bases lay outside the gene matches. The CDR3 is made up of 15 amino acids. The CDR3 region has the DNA TGTGCCATCAGTGAGTCGGAAGGGCCCGGGGGGGCCCAGTACTTC. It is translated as CAISESEGPGGAQYF.

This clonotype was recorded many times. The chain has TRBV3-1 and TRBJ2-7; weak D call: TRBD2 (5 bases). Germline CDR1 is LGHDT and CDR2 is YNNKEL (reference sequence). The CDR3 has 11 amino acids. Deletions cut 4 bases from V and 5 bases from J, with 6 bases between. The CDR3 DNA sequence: TGTGCCAGCAGCCGTAGCGACGAGCAGTACTTC. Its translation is CASSRSDEQYF.

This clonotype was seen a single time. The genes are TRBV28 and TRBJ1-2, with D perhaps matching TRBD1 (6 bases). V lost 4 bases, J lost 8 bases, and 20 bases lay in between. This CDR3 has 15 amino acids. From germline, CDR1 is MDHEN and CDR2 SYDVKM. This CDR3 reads CASSSADRQAWGYTF. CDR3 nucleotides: TGTGCCAGCAGTTCTGCTGACCGACAGGCGTGGGGCTACACCTTC.

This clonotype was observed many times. The CDR3 DNA is TGTGCCACCATCGGGGCTAGCGGGAGGGCCGGCACAGATACGCAGTATTTT. It codes for CATIGASGRAGTDTQYF. The chain uses TRBV28 and TRBJ2-3; 12 bases are a match to TRBD2. The CDR3 totals 17 residues. CDR1 is MDHEN and CDR2 is SYDVKM in the germline V gene. Trimming removed 10 bases from V and 1 base from J; junction bases left unmatched: 12.

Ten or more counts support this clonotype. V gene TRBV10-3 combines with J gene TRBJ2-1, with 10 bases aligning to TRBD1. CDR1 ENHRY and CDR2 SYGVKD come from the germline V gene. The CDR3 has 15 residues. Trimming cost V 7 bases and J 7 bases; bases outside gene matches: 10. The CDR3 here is CAIKQGQGVGNEQFF. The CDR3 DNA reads TGTGCCATCAAACAAGGACAGGGGGTAGGAAATGAGCAGTTCTTC.

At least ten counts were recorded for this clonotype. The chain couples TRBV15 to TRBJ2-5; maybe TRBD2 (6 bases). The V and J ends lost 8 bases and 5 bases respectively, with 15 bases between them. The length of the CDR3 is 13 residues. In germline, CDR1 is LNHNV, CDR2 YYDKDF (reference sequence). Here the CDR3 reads CATSSGVAETQYF. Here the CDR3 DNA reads TGTGCCACCTCCTCGGGGGTGGCGGAGACCCAGTACTTC.

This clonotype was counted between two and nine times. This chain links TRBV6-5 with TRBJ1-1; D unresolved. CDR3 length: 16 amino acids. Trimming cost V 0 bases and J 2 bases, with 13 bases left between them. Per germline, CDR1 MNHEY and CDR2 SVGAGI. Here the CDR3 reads CASSYSPDRLNTEAFF. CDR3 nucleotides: TGTGCCAGCAGTTACTCGCCCGACCGATTAAACACTGAAGCTTTCTTT.

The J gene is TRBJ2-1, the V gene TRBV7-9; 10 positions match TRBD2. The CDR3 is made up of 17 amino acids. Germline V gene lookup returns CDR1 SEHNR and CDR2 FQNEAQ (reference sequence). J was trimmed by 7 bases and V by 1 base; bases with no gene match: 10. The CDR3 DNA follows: TGTGCCAGCAGCTTAGGAGGAGCGGGAGGGCCGGGAAATGAGCAGTTCTTC. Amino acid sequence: CASSLGGAGGPGNEQFF.